By proportion, the clone carrying this T cell receptor (beta chain) is medium-sized (0.01 to 0.1%). Among the patients, none had received any treatment before thyroid surgery. TCRdb reanalyzed the PCR reads via MiXCR. This table has about 13,000 clones, less than 30% appearing once. The sample originates from a study of metastatic and nonmetastatic thyroid tumors. The V gene's germline CDR1 is SEHNR and CDR2 FQNEAQ (reference sequence). The CDR3 spans 15 residues. V shed 1 base and J shed 6 bases, with 15 bases lying between them. The TCR was taken from a female donor with papillary thyroid cancer or a benign thyroid nodule (not recorded which). Some clones in this sample may be carry-over from other donors' samples. The sequenced material came from blood. The chain recombines TRBV7-9 with TRBJ1-2; D call uncertain. CDR3 amino acids: CASSLESLDSDGYTF. CDR3 nucleotide sequence: TGTGCCAGCAGCTTAGAGTCATTAGACTCCGATGGCTACACCTTC.